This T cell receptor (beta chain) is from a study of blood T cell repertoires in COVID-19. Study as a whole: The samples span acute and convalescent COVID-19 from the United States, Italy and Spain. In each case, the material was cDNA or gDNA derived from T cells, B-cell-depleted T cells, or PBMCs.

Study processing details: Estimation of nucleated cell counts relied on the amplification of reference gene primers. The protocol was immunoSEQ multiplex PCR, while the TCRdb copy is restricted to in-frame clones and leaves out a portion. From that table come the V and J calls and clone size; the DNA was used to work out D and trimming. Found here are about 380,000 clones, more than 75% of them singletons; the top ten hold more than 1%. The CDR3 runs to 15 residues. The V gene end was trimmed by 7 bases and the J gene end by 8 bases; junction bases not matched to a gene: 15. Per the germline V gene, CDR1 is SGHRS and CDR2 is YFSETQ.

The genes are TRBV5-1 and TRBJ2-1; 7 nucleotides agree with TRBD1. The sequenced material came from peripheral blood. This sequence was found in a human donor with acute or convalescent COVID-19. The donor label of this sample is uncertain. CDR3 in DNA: TGCGCCAGCGGGCGGCAGGGGGAAGGATCGGATGAGCAGTTCTTC. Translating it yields CASGRQGEGSDEQFF.